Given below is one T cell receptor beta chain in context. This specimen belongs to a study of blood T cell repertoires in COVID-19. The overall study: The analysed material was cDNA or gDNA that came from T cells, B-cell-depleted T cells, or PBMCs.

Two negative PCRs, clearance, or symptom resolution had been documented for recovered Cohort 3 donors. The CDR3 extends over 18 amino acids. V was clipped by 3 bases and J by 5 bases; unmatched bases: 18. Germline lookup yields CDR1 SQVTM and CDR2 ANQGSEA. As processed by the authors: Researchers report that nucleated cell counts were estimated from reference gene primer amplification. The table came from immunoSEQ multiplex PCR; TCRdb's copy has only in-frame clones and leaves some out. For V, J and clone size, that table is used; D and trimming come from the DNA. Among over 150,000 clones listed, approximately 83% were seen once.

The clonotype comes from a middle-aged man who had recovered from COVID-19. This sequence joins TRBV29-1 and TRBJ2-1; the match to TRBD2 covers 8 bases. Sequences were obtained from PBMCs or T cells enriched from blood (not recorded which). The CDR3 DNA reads TGCAGCGTTGACCGTACCCTTAGCGGGGTATCGATTAACAATGAGCAGTTCTTC. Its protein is CSVDRTLSGVSINNEQFF.